These T cell receptor beta chains were read from a single sample in a study of cytomegalovirus exposure and HLA in healthy donors. Using immunoSEQ multiplex PCR, the repertoire was profiled, and TCRdb retains in-frame clones only, with some absent. The data contain 200,000 to 250,000 clones, approximately 90% of them singletons. The sequencing input was PBMCs. Receptors originate from a woman aged 18-29 years in good health and CMV-seronegative. Each CDR3 is given with its conserved first and last residue. Each record gives: V gene, J gene, clone size, CDR3 length, D gene, CDR3 DNA, CDR3 protein. The D gene is left open where the match is weak. Clone sizes are given selectively: once, few, many, or a class where the clone is expanded.

TRBV4-2	TRBJ2-7	.	15	.	TGTGCCAGCAGTCGAAAGGGCGAGACAGAGGACGAGCAGTACTTC	CASSRKGETEDEQYF
TRBV7-9	TRBJ1-1	.	13	.	TGTGCCAGCAGCACAGGGTACAACACTGAAGCTTTCTTT	CASSTGYNTEAFF
TRBV7-9	TRBJ1-4	.	14	.	TGTGCCAGCGGGTTGGCGGGACCTAATGAAAAACTGTTTTTT	CASGLAGPNEKLFF
TRBV11-2	TRBJ1-2	.	19	.	TGTGCCAGCAGTCCGTCGCAAGCGGGACAACCCTCCTACACGCGGGGCTACACCTTC	CASSPSQAGQPSYTRGYTF
TRBV5-1	TRBJ2-7	.	14	TRBD1	TGCGCCAGCAGCTTGGAGGGGACAGGGAACGAGCAGTACTTC	CASSLEGTGNEQYF
TRBV6-4	TRBJ2-2	.	15	TRBD2	TGTGCCAGCAGCAAGACTAGCTGGAACACCGGGGAGCTGTTTTTT	CASSKTSWNTGELFF
TRBV2	TRBJ1-1	.	12	.	TGTGCCTGGGTCTGGGGGCACACTGAAGCTTTCTTT	CAWVWGHTEAFF
TRBV5-1	TRBJ1-4	few	15	TRBD1	TGCGCCAGCAGCTCCTCGACAGGGATTAATGAAAAACTGTTTTTT	CASSSSTGINEKLFF
TRBV10-3	TRBJ1-2	.	15	TRBD1	TGTGCCATCAGGGAATGGGACAGATCTAACTATGGCTACACCTTC	CAIREWDRSNYGYTF
TRBV29-1	TRBJ2-1	.	14	TRBD2	TGCAGCGTTGAGAGGGCTTATTCCGGGGGGGAGCAGTTCTTC	CSVERAYSGGEQFF
TRBV30	TRBJ2-7	.	14	TRBD1	TGTGCCTGGAGAGACAGGGGCGCAGCCTACGAGCAGTACTTC	CAWRDRGAAYEQYF
TRBV5-1	TRBJ2-6	.	15	.	TGCGCCAGCAGCTTGGGTTGGGTTGGGGCCAACGGCCTGACTTTC	CASSLGWVGANGLTF
TRBV5-1	TRBJ1-1	.	14	.	TGCGCCAGCAGCCGGGAGGGAGGGAACACTGAAGCTTTCTTT	CASSREGGNTEAFF
TRBV11-2	TRBJ1-6	.	15	.	TGTGCCAGCAGCATCGCGTATCCTCCAAATTCACCCCTCCACTTT	CASSIAYPPNSPLHF
TRBV11-2	TRBJ1-1	many	11	TRBD1	TGTGCCAGCAGCTTACAGGGGGGAGCTTTCTTT	CASSLQGGAFF
TRBV5-4	TRBJ1-6	.	17	TRBD1	TGTGCCAGCAGCCCGGGGGCAGGGGGCCCAGCGTATTCACCCCTCCACTTT	CASSPGAGGPAYSPLHF
TRBV21-1	TRBJ2-4	.	17	.	TGTGCCAGCAGCAACCCTTCCTTAGCGGTAGCCAAAAACATTCAGTACTTC	CASSNPSLAVAKNIQYF